The 24 T cell receptor beta chains listed next were all sequenced from one sample in a study of T cells after yellow fever vaccination. TCRdb reprocessed the 5' RACE reads via MiXCR and lists one record per CDR3 protein. The sample lists 200,000 to 300,000 distinct CDR3 sequences; around 13% were seen once. This specimen was CD4+ T cells sorted from PBMCs, taken 45 days after the yellow fever booster vaccination. The source of these receptors is a man under 40 who received the YFV17D yellow fever vaccine.

The sample holds many counts of this clonotype. V gene TRBV12-3 or TRBV12-4 combines with J gene TRBJ2-7; D perhaps matches TRBD1 (6 bases). Between the trimmed V and J ends, which lost 6 bases and 6 bases, there was a span of 9 bases. The CDR3 spans 11 residues. CDR3 protein: CASSNRVEQYF. In DNA, the CDR3 is TGTGCCAGCAGCAACAGGGTCGAGCAGTACTTC.

The rearrangement links TRBV5-1 to TRBJ2-7; no clear D. Germline loops: CDR1 SGHRS, CDR2 YFSETQ. CDR3 length equals 12 residues. Trimming took off 8 bases at V and 2 bases at J, with 11 bases between the two ends. The CDR3 coding sequence is TGCGCCAGTTACGACGGCACCTACGAGCAGTACTTC. It is translated as CASYDGTYEQYF.

The chain carries TRBV5-5 and TRBJ2-3; D unclear. The length of the CDR3 is 16 residues. CDR1 and CDR2 from the germline V gene are SGHKS and YYEKEE (reference sequence). Trimming removed 1 base from V and 8 bases from J, with 20 bases in between. This CDR3 reads CASSLSQSPEMGTQYF. The CDR3, as DNA: TGTGCCAGCAGCTTGAGTCAGTCTCCTGAGATGGGTACGCAGTATTTT.

CDR3 loop: CASSYPTTKKETQYF. Written as DNA, the CDR3 is TGTGCCAGCAGTTACCCCACTACTAAGAAAGAGACCCAGTACTTC. The rearrangement uses TRBV6-5 and TRBJ2-5; D uncertain. The CDR3 runs to 15 residues. V lost 2 bases and J lost 3, with 13 bases in between. Germline-derived CDR1 and CDR2 are MNHEY and SVGAGI.

The chain couples TRBV12-3 or TRBV12-4 to TRBJ2-7; D is undetermined. The V end lost 7 bases, the J end lost 2 bases, and 15 bases lay between the germline ends. The CDR3 extends over 14 amino acids. The CDR3 coding sequence is TGTGCCAGCACTAAACATGAGATCGCCTACGAGCAGTACTTC. It yields the protein CASTKHEIAYEQYF.

The V call is TRBV14, the J call TRBJ2-1; D unresolved. V dropped 0 bases and J dropped 9 bases, with 9 bases sitting between them. CDR1 SGHDN and CDR2 FVKESK come from the germline V gene. This CDR3 spans 13 amino acids. Here the CDR3 DNA reads TGTGCCAGCAGCCAAGATGCGTTTAGTGAGCAGTTCTTC. Residues: CASSQDAFSEQFF.

This clonotype showed up just a few times. The rearrangement joins TRBV5-1 to TRBJ1-2; weak D call: TRBD1 (5 bases). Trimming removed 4 bases from V and 13 bases from J, with 29 bases in between. The CDR3 is 16 residues long. Germline CDR1 and CDR2: SGHRS and YFSETQ. This CDR3 reads CASSVGYRRLRGGSTF. The DNA of the CDR3 is TGCGCCAGCAGCGTAGGATACAGGCGCCTAAGAGGAGGGTCCACCTTC.

This clonotype was seen a handful of times. The chain employs TRBV12-5 and TRBJ1-2; the D is unclear. This CDR3 is built from 12 residues. The germline V and J ends were trimmed by 7 bases and 6 bases, with 12 bases remaining between them. In germline, CDR1 is LGHNT, CDR2 FRNRAP. For the CDR3, the DNA is TGTGCTAGTGTCAACTACAGAGATGGCTACACCTTC. Encoded protein: CASVNYRDGYTF.

Concerning this clonotype: One end of the junction fails to match germline, which may point to a read error. This chain links TRBV5-5 with TRBJ2-2, with D tentatively TRBD2 (6 bases). Germline CDR1 and CDR2: SGHKS and YYEKEE (reference sequence). CDR3 length: 15 residues. The CDR3 nucleotides are TGTGCCAGCAGCTTTATGCGGGAAGGTACCGTGGAGCTGTTTTTT. As protein: CASSFMREGTVELFF.

This clonotype was counted only a few times. V is TRBV4-3 and J is TRBJ1-1; no reliable D call. The germline CDR1 and CDR2 sequences are LGHNA and YSLEER. The CDR3 sequence is 16 residues long. With 6 bases removed from V and 0 bases from J, the gap between germline ends came to 17 bases. As DNA, the CDR3 is TGCGCCAGCAGAAATGATATAACAGTCATGAACACTGAAGCTTTCTTT. This codes for CASRNDITVMNTEAFF.

This clonotype was detected a few times. The V and J genes are TRBV5-1 and TRBJ2-7; TRBD1 matches at 7 bases. CDR1 SGHRS and CDR2 YFSETQ come from the germline V gene. The CDR3 covers 12 residues. V dropped 4 bases and J dropped 6; count of bases not matched to a gene: 4. CDR3 residues: CASSTNRGEQYF. As DNA, the CDR3 is TGCGCCAGCAGCACCAACAGGGGCGAGCAGTACTTC.

This clonotype was detected only a few times. The gene calls are TRBV3-1 and TRBJ2-7; D could derive from TRBD1 or TRBD2 (6 bases each). CDR1 and CDR2 (germline): LGHDT, YNNKEL (reference sequence). Trimming stripped 3 bases from V and 2 bases from J, with 14 bases between. The CDR3 is made up of 15 amino acids. The CDR3 DNA follows: TGTGCCAGCAGCCACAGAGGGGGGCGGCCCTACGAGCAGTACTTC. Residues: CASSHRGGRPYEQYF.

This clonotype appeared a few times. V and J are TRBV6-5 and TRBJ1-4; D unresolved. The germline V gene encodes CDR1 MNHEY and CDR2 SVGAGI. Trimming removed 4 bases at V and 0 bases at J, with 9 bases between. The CDR3 totals 15 residues. The DNA for the CDR3 is TGTGCCAGCAGTTCCTCCATCGCAACTAATGAAAAACTGTTTTTT. Its translation: CASSSSIATNEKLFF.

The chain uses TRBV27 and TRBJ2-7; perhaps TRBD1 as D (6 bases). The CDR3 totals 14 residues. Germline CDR1 is MNHEY and CDR2 is SMNVEV (reference sequence). V lost 5 bases and J 4 bases, leaving 15 bases between the germline ends. The CDR3 nucleotides read TGTGCCAGCAGTACCCTTGGGACATCTTACGAGCAGTACTTC. Its translation is CASSTLGTSYEQYF.

This clonotype was seen a few times. The V gene is TRBV5-6, the J gene TRBJ2-3; tentative D call: TRBD1 (6 bases). V lost 4 bases and J 6 bases, leaving 18 bases between the germline ends. Germline V CDR1 and CDR2: SGHDT, YYEEEE. The CDR3 contains 15 residues. CDR3 protein: CASSAPDRHADTQYF. The CDR3 DNA sequence: TGTGCCAGCAGCGCCCCGGACAGACATGCGGATACGCAGTATTTT.

V usage is TRBV7-2 and J usage is TRBJ2-3; the D is unclear. This CDR3 region has 11 residues. The V and J ends lost 8 bases and 5 bases respectively, with 8 bases between them. Germline CDR1 is SGHTA and CDR2 is FQGNSA. CDR3 loop: CASSARDTQYF. Written as DNA, the CDR3 is TGTGCCAGCTCCGCCCGAGATACGCAGTATTTT.

This clonotype occurred a few times. V gene TRBV18 combines with J gene TRBJ2-7; TRBD2 agrees at 11 bases. J was trimmed by 5 bases and V by 3 bases; bases with no gene match: 3. Germline-derived CDR1 and CDR2 are KGHSH and LQKENI. The CDR3 sequence is 14 residues long. CDR3 nucleotides: TGTGCCAGCTCACCTAGCGGGAGGGGCAACGAGCAGTACTTC. Its protein is CASSPSGRGNEQYF.

This clonotype was counted between two and nine times. This rearrangement joins TRBV10-2 to TRBJ2-7; D may be TRBD1 (6 bases). Germline CDR1 is WSHSY and CDR2 is SAAADI. The CDR3 loop spans 13 amino acids. V lost 4 bases to trimming and J lost 3 bases, with 10 bases between them. CDR3: CASSVVGGYEQYF. CDR3 in DNA: TGCGCCAGCAGTGTAGTAGGGGGCTACGAGCAGTACTTC.

The table lists this clonotype with a few counts. J is TRBJ2-7 and V is TRBV4-2; D perhaps matches TRBD2 (5 bases). This CDR3 is 15 amino acids long. Germline V gene lookup returns CDR1 LGHNA and CDR2 YNFKEQ. V gave up 0 bases and J gave up 2 bases, with 11 bases separating them. CDR3 region: CASSQEKTNPYEQYF. The CDR3 nucleotides read TGTGCCAGCAGCCAAGAGAAGACTAACCCCTACGAGCAGTACTTC.

This clonotype was found a few times. The chain couples TRBV3-1 to TRBJ2-1; no clear D. This CDR3 comprises 12 residues. Germline V gene data show CDR1 as LGHDT and CDR2 as YNNKEL (reference sequence). Trimming removed 5 bases from V and 7 bases from J, with 9 bases in between. CDR3 amino acids: CASSDRLNEQFF. CDR3 DNA: TGTGCCAGCAGCGACCGACTGAATGAGCAGTTCTTC.

This rearrangement joins TRBV11-2 to TRBJ1-6, with a tentative D call TRBD1 (5 bases). CDR1 is SGHAT, CDR2 FQNNGV, per germline. V was pared by 7 bases and J by 8 bases, with 15 bases between. This CDR3 spans 14 amino acids. The CDR3 protein is CASTPDTQYSPLHF. Written as DNA, the CDR3 is TGTGCCAGCACCCCGGACACCCAGTATTCACCCCTCCACTTT.

The chain is built from TRBV12-3 or TRBV12-4 and TRBJ2-1; TRBD1 matches at 7 bases. V shed 5 bases, J shed 6 bases, and the junction held 10 bases outside the gene matches. The CDR3 has 15 amino acids. The CDR3 here is CASSPGQLGANEQFF. In DNA form, the CDR3 reads TGTGCCAGCAGTCCGGGACAGCTAGGGGCCAATGAGCAGTTCTTC.

V gene TRBV4-1 combines with J gene TRBJ2-3; either TRBD1 or TRBD2 may fit D (5 bases each). The V end was cut by 2 bases, the J end by 4 bases, with 13 bases between. Germline V lookup: CDR1 MGHRA, CDR2 YSYEKL. CDR3 length equals 15 residues. The CDR3 region has the DNA TGCGCCAGCAGCCAATTTTGGGGGTCATCAGATACGCAGTATTTT. It specifies CASSQFWGSSDTQYF.

This chain joins TRBV12-3 or TRBV12-4 and TRBJ2-1; 8 bases agree with TRBD2. The CDR3 has 16 amino acids. The V and J ends lost 3 bases and 8 bases, in that order; junction bases with no gene match: 12. As DNA, the CDR3 is TGTGCCAGCAGTTTCGAGCGGGAGCCCCCCGGGGATGAGCAGTTCTTC. Translated: CASSFEREPPGDEQFF.